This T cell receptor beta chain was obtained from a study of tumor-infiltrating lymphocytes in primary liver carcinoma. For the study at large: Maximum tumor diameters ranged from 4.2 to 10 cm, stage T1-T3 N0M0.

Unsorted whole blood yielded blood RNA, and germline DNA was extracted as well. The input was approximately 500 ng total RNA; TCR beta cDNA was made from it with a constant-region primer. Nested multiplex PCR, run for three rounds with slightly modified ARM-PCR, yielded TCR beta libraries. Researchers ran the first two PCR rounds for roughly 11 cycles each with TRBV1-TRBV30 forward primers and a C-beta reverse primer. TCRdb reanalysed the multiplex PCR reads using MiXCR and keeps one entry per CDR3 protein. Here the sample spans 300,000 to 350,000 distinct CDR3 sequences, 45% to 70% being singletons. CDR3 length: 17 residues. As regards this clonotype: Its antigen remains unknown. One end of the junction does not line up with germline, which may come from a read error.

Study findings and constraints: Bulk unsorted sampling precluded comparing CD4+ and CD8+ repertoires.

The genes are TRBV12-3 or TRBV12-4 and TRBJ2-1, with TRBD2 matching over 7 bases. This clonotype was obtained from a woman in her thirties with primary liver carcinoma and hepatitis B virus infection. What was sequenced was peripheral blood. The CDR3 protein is CTSSPKQGGAPRNEQFF. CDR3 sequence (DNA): TGTACCAGCAGTCCAAAGCAGGGAGGGGCACCCCGCAATGAGCAGTTCTTC.